What follows are 27 T cell receptor beta chains derived from one specimen sequenced in a study of vaccination and CD4 T cells after COVID-19. TCRdb ran MiXCR on the PCR reads and lists one entry per CDR3 protein. Among some 18,000 distinct CDR3 sequences listed, 60% were seen once. The source material was CD4+ T cells from blood, sampled after SARS-CoV-2 vaccination. The origin of the receptors is a human donor who had recovered from COVID-19.

This rearrangement joins TRBV19 to TRBJ2-3, with D possibly matching TRBD2 (5 bases). CDR3 length: 15 amino acids. The germline V gene has CDR1 LNHDA and CDR2 SQIVND (reference sequence). V was pared by 7 bases and J by 5 bases, with 19 bases between. The CDR3 protein is CASTPSGFRGDTQYF. The DNA for the CDR3 is TGTGCCAGTACCCCCAGCGGCTTCCGGGGAGATACGCAGTATTTT. Looking up the rest from reference TRBV19 and TRBJ2-3 gives the full variable domain: DGGITQSPKYLFRKEGQNVTLSCEQNLNHDAMYWYRQDPGQGLRLIYYSQIVNDFQKGDIAEGYSVSREKKESFPLTVTSAQKNPTAFYLCASTPSGFRGDTQYFGPGTRLTVL.

This clonotype has only a few counts. The chain recombines TRBV20-1 with TRBJ2-4, with D perhaps assigned TRBD1 or TRBD2 (5 bases each). The CDR3 totals 15 residues. Per germline, CDR1 DFQATT and CDR2 SNEGSKA (reference sequence). Trimming took off 1 base at V and 5 bases at J, with 15 bases between the two ends. The CDR3 is CSARGGSKGENIQYF. The CDR3 DNA reads TGCAGTGCTAGAGGGGGGAGCAAAGGGGAAAACATTCAGTACTTC.

The chain uses TRBV7-2 and TRBJ1-2; 10 bases map to TRBD1. Losses at the gene ends were 4 bases for V and 3 bases for J; bases not matched to a gene: 2. Germline CDR1 reads SGHTA; CDR2 reads FQGNSA. The length of the CDR3 is 14 residues. CDR3 nucleotides: TGTGCCAGCAGCTCCGGGACAGGGGACTATGGCTACACCTTC. Translating it yields CASSSGTGDYGYTF.

The chain uses TRBV6-5 and TRBJ1-1, with D tentatively TRBD1 (5 bases). V lost 4 bases to trimming and J lost 6 bases, with 21 bases between them. This CDR3 spans 16 amino acids. The germline V gene encodes CDR1 MNHEY and CDR2 SVGAGI. The CDR3: CASSLLTQDLGAEAFF. The CDR3, as DNA: TGTGCCAGCAGTTTACTCACACAAGACCTAGGGGCTGAAGCTTTCTTT.

This clonotype was found a few times. The chain couples TRBV7-8 to TRBJ1-6; the D gene is possibly TRBD1 (5 bases). The V end was cut by 1 base, the J end by 5 bases, with 9 bases between. The CDR3 length is 15 residues. CDR1 and CDR2 from the germline V gene are SGHVS and FQNEAQ. The CDR3 is CASSLVSDNNSPLHF. The CDR3 DNA follows: TGTGCCAGCAGCTTAGTTTCGGACAATAATTCACCCCTCCACTTT.

The rearrangement joins TRBV20-1 to TRBJ2-3; 10 bases agree with TRBD2. Germline assignment: CDR1 DFQATT and CDR2 SNEGSKA (reference sequence). The CDR3 has 13 residues. Losses at the gene ends were 6 bases for V and 1 base for J; bases not matched to a gene: 1. The chain's CDR3 is CSALAGGTDTQYF. In DNA, the CDR3 is TGCAGTGCCCTAGCGGGGGGCACAGATACGCAGTATTTT.

This clonotype was seen a few times. The rearrangement links TRBV19 to TRBJ2-2; D perhaps matches TRBD2 (5 bases). The CDR3 loop spans 15 amino acids. V gave up 4 bases and J gave up 8 bases, with 17 bases separating them. Germline V gives CDR1 LNHDA, CDR2 SQIVND (reference sequence). The CDR3 is CASSRTGNDHGELFF. CDR3 coding DNA: TGTGCCAGTAGTAGAACCGGGAACGATCATGGGGAGCTGTTTTTT.

This clonotype was found a few times. This chain links TRBV19 with TRBJ1-1; 8 bases align to TRBD1. This CDR3 has 15 residues. V lost 3 bases, J lost 4 bases, and 7 bases stayed unmatched. CDR1 and CDR2 from the germline V gene are LNHDA and SQIVND (reference sequence). The CDR3 DNA is TGTGCCAGTAGTATCGGCGGACAGGGTAGCACTGAAGCTTTCTTT. It codes for CASSIGGQGSTEAFF.

This clonotype was picked up a small number of times. The V and J genes are TRBV24-1 and TRBJ2-2; 7 nucleotides align to TRBD2. CDR1 and CDR2 from the germline V gene are KGHDR and SFDVKD. CDR3 length: 12 amino acids. Trimming cost V 8 bases and J 6 bases; bases outside gene matches: 2. CDR3 sequence (DNA): TGTGCCACCACGGCGGGGGCCGGGGAGCTGTTTTTT. Amino acids: CATTAGAGELFF.

This clonotype was found a few times. V and J are TRBV7-8 and TRBJ1-1, with TRBD1 as a possible D gene (6 bases). This CDR3 contains 16 residues. The V gene lost 5 bases and the J gene lost 4 bases, with 20 bases spanning the gap. CDR1 and CDR2 (germline): SGHVS, FQNEAQ. The CDR3 DNA reads TGTGCCAGCAGCATAGGGGGGTCCCTAGGGCGCACTGAAGCTTTCTTT. It is translated as CASSIGGSLGRTEAFF.

The J gene is TRBJ2-2, the V gene TRBV28; TRBD2 matches 11 bases. The CDR3 length is 15 residues. Germline V gene data show CDR1 as MDHEN and CDR2 as SYDVKM. Trimming cost V 5 bases and J 6 bases; bases outside gene matches: 5. CDR3 nucleotide sequence: TGTGCCAGCAGTACTAGCGGGAGTCTGGCCGGGGAGCTGTTTTTT. The encoded protein is CASSTSGSLAGELFF.

With regard to this clonotype: As the CDR3 is not closed by the conserved phenylalanine or tryptophan, this likely results from a read error. The V call is TRBV7-2, the J call TRBJ2-3, with 10 nucleotides matching TRBD2. V gave up 0 bases and J gave up 0 bases; unmatched junction bases: 6. The germline V gene encodes CDR1 SGHTA and CDR2 FQGNSA. The CDR3 contains 18 residues. Written as DNA, the CDR3 is TGTGCCAGCAGCTTAGCGAACTTGGGACTAGCGAGCACAGATACGCAGTATTTA. Its protein is CASSLANLGLASTDTQYL.

The chain employs TRBV15 and TRBJ1-1; D not resolved. Trimming removed 3 bases at V and 2 bases at J, with 7 bases between. Germline V lookup: CDR1 LNHNV, CDR2 YYDKDF (reference sequence). This CDR3 comprises 13 residues. CDR3 sequence: CATSRSGNTEAFF. CDR3 DNA: TGTGCCACCAGCAGGTCGGGAAACACTGAAGCTTTCTTT.

The chain couples TRBV20-1 to TRBJ2-7; weak D call: TRBD1 (6 bases). Germline CDR1 and CDR2: DFQATT and SNEGSKA (reference sequence). The CDR3 is made up of 15 amino acids. V lost 2 bases, J lost 0 bases, and 14 bases lay in between. CDR3 residues: CSARLIRDTSYEQYF. CDR3 nucleotides: TGCAGTGCTAGACTCATCCGGGACACCTCCTACGAGCAGTACTTC.

J is TRBJ2-5 and V is TRBV7-9, with D unresolved. The CDR3 runs to 13 residues. Germline CDR1 and CDR2: SEHNR and FQNEAQ (reference sequence). With 3 bases removed from V and 2 bases from J, the gap between germline ends came to 7 bases. The CDR3 region has the DNA TGTGCCAGCAGCTTGAACAGACAAGAGACCCAGTACTTC. This encodes CASSLNRQETQYF.

The V and J genes are TRBV27 and TRBJ2-7, with 9 bases lining up with TRBD2. J gave up 6 bases and V 11 bases, and 8 bases lay outside the gene matches. Germline V gives CDR1 MNHEY, CDR2 SMNVEV (reference sequence). The CDR3 extends over 12 amino acids. The CDR3 spells CAPPLAGPEQYF. CDR3 in DNA: TGTGCCCCCCCCCTAGCGGGACCCGAGCAGTACTTC.

This chain joins TRBV7-2 and TRBJ2-5, with TRBD1 identical over 7 bases. The CDR3 extends over 15 amino acids. V shed 5 bases and J 5 bases; nucleotides not matched to a gene: 11. Germline-derived CDR1 and CDR2 are SGHTA and FQGNSA. CDR3 coding DNA: TGTGCCAGCAGCCCAGCGGTGACAGGGCTGGAGACCCAGTACTTC. Translation: CASSPAVTGLETQYF.

The chain joins TRBV7-8 to TRBJ1-5, with D maybe TRBD1 (6 bases). V gave up 0 bases and J gave up 2 bases, with 17 bases separating them. CDR1 is SGHVS and CDR2 is FQNEAQ in the germline V gene. This CDR3 has 18 residues. In nucleotides, the CDR3 is TGTGCCAGCAGCTTAGCCTATAGGGGGGAAGGAGGCAATCAGCCCCAGCATTTT. Translation gives CASSLAYRGEGGNQPQHF.

This rearrangement joins TRBV12-3 or TRBV12-4 to TRBJ2-3; D possibly corresponds to TRBD2 (6 bases). With 1 base removed from V and 2 bases from J, the gap between germline ends came to 16 bases. This CDR3 has 17 amino acids. The CDR3 DNA reads TGTGCCAGCAGTTTAGTTACTAGCTCAGGGTCCACAGATACGCAGTATTTT. The encoded protein is CASSLVTSSGSTDTQYF.

V is TRBV27 and J is TRBJ2-2; D is unresolved. The CDR3 has 15 amino acids. The germline gives CDR1 MNHEY, CDR2 SMNVEV (reference sequence). V gave up 4 bases and J gave up 2 bases, with 11 bases separating them. In DNA, the CDR3 is TGTGCCAGCAGTTCGGACGGGCGTAACACCGGGGAGCTGTTTTTT. This codes for CASSSDGRNTGELFF.

The chain joins TRBV7-3 to TRBJ2-5, with 12 bases identical to TRBD2. This CDR3 is 17 amino acids long. CDR1 SGHTA and CDR2 FQGTGA come from the germline V gene. Trimming removed 0 bases from V and 3 bases from J; junction bases left unmatched: 5. The DNA of the CDR3 is TGTGCCAGCAGCTTAACCGGACTAGCGGGATCAAAAGAGACCCAGTACTTC. This translates into CASSLTGLAGSKETQYF.

This clonotype appeared a single time. This sequence joins TRBV6-1 and TRBJ2-7; 7 nucleotides line up with TRBD1. V dropped 0 bases and J dropped 1; count of bases not matched to a gene: 3. Germline V gives CDR1 MNHNS, CDR2 SASEGT. This CDR3 has 15 residues. CDR3 protein: CASSEAGQRSYEQYF. The DNA of the CDR3 is TGTGCCAGCAGTGAAGCGGGACAGCGATCCTACGAGCAGTACTTC.

A few counts support this clonotype. This chain connects TRBV20-1 to TRBJ1-5; D is possibly TRBD1 (5 bases). The germline V gene encodes CDR1 DFQATT and CDR2 SNEGSKA (reference sequence). Trimming removed 3 bases at V and 6 bases at J, with 12 bases between. This CDR3 spans 13 amino acids. CDR3 nucleotide sequence: TGCAGTGCTAGGATCAGGGTTAGTCAGCCCCAGCATTTT. Protein: CSARIRVSQPQHF.

This rearrangement joins TRBV20-1 to TRBJ2-7, with D perhaps matching TRBD1 (6 bases). This CDR3 is built from 14 residues. Per germline, CDR1 DFQATT and CDR2 SNEGSKA (reference sequence). Trimming took 0 bases from V and 12 from J, leaving 21 bases between them. CDR3 coding DNA: TGCAGTGCTAGAGACCCCGGACAGTCCTTTTCGCGGTACTTC. Translating it yields CSARDPGQSFSRYF.

This chain links TRBV6-1 with TRBJ1-2, with no clear D. Germline values: CDR1 MNHNS, CDR2 SASEGT. This CDR3 is 13 amino acids long. With 2 bases removed from V and 9 bases from J, the gap between germline ends came to 13 bases. The CDR3 bases are TGTGCCAGCAGTGAAACGAGGGAATATAGCTACACCTTC. Translating gives CASSETREYSYTF.

Concerning this clonotype itself: The conserved closing phenylalanine or tryptophan is absent in this CDR3, likely reflecting a read error. No DNA is shown, since the ends of the CDR3 on it are uncertain; the CDR3 is the one TCRdb lists. This sequence joins TRBV7-3 and TRBJ2-3. Germline values: CDR1 SGHTA, CDR2 FQGTGA. The CDR3 is 10 residues long, counting both termini. The CDR3 sequence is CASSQKRKAG.

The chain carries TRBV5-4 and TRBJ2-2, with D perhaps TRBD1 (6 bases). There are 16 residues in the CDR3. V was trimmed by 0 bases and J by 1 base, leaving 10 bases between them. In germline, CDR1 is SGHNT, CDR2 YYREEE (reference sequence). CDR3 protein: CASSLGGHLNTGELFF. The CDR3 DNA reads as TGTGCCAGCAGCTTGGGGGGACACCTGAACACCGGGGAGCTGTTTTTT.